Listed here are 10 T cell receptor beta chains from one sample, sequenced in a study of shared clonotypes between healthy human individuals. Here immunoSEQ multiplex PCR was the method, and the copy in TCRdb shows in-frame clones only, minus some. The data hold nearly 1,000,000 clones, with 76% observed a single time. Input material: memory CD4+ T cells sorted from blood. Subset here: CD45RA-negative fraction. The receptors shown here come from a man aged 18 to 30 in good health.

V usage is TRBV19 and J usage is TRBJ2-5, with 10 bases matching TRBD2. CDR1 and CDR2 (germline): LNHDA, SQIVND (reference sequence). The trim removed 7 bases at V and 5 bases at J, leaving 7 bases unmatched. The CDR3 runs to 14 residues. The CDR3 region is CASTSSGSYETQYF. The CDR3 DNA is TGTGCCAGTACGTCTAGCGGGAGTTACGAGACCCAGTACTTC.

This clone was counted only a few times. This chain links TRBV18 with TRBJ1-5; D gene unclear. The CDR3 spans 15 residues. Germline CDR1 and CDR2: KGHSH and LQKENI. V lost 3 bases and J lost 1, with 10 bases in between. This chain's CDR3 is CASSPDDTSNQPQHF. CDR3 nucleotides: TGTGCCAGCTCACCGGACGACACCAGCAATCAGCCCCAGCATTTT.

The chain uses TRBV2 and TRBJ1-1; 10 positions agree with TRBD1. Germline V lookup: CDR1 SNHLY, CDR2 FYNNEI. The CDR3 runs 15 residues. The V and J ends lost 8 bases and 1 base, in that order; junction bases with no gene match: 7. The CDR3 region is CASGTGASGNTEAFF. The CDR3 nucleotides read TGTGCCAGCGGGACAGGGGCTAGCGGGAACACTGAAGCTTTCTTT. Drawing the rest from reference TRBV2 and TRBJ1-1, the complete variable domain is EPEVTQTPSHQVTQMGQEVILRCVPISNHLYFYWYRQILGQKVEFLVSFYNNEISEKSEIFDDQFSVERPDGSNFTLKIRSTKLEDSAMYFCASGTGASGNTEAFFGQGTRLTVV.

This clone has more than one count but fewer than ten. The chain links TRBV28 to TRBJ1-4; D is ambiguous. CDR3 length: 17 residues. V dropped 5 bases and J dropped 0 bases, with 16 bases sitting between them. Germline V gene data show CDR1 as MDHEN and CDR2 as SYDVKM. Here the CDR3 DNA reads TGTGCCAGCAGTGGGTATTCCGTTTATGCAACTAATGAAAAACTGTTTTTT. It specifies CASSGYSVYATNEKLFF.

This chain links TRBV29-1 with TRBJ1-4; 7 nucleotides agree with TRBD1. The CDR3 contains 14 residues. Germline CDR1 reads SQVTM; CDR2 reads ANQGSEA. V was pared by 8 bases and J by 3 bases, with 9 bases of the junction left unmatched. The CDR3 is CSFSRGSANEKLFF. CDR3 nucleotide sequence: TGCAGCTTTTCCAGGGGGTCGGCTAATGAAAAACTGTTTTTT.

As DNA, the CDR3 is TGTGCCAGCAGCTTACAGGTCAATGAGCAGTTCTTC. Its translation: CASSLQVNEQFF. The J gene is TRBJ2-1, the V gene TRBV7-2, with D unclear. V was clipped by 2 bases and J by 6 bases, with 5 bases between them. The germline gives CDR1 SGHTA, CDR2 FQGNSA. This CDR3 is 12 amino acids long.

The rearrangement links TRBV6-1 to TRBJ1-2; TRBD1 matches 9 bases. Per the germline V gene, CDR1 is MNHNS and CDR2 is SASEGT. With 8 bases clipped from V and 8 bases from J, the junction kept 12 bases outside the gene matches. CDR3 length: 14 residues. Written as DNA, the CDR3 is TGTGCCAGCGATGACCGGGACAGGGCCAGAGGCTACACCTTC. Protein product: CASDDRDRARGYTF.

The chain links TRBV7-9 to TRBJ1-3; no definite D call. The CDR3 covers 14 residues. Germline V gene data show CDR1 as SEHNR and CDR2 as FQNEAQ (reference sequence). V gave up 1 base and J gave up 4 bases, with 8 bases separating them. CDR3 sequence reads: CASSLEGYGNTIYF. CDR3 nucleotide sequence: TGTGCCAGCAGCTTAGAAGGTTACGGAAACACCATATATTTT.

The chain links TRBV5-1 to TRBJ1-6; 9 positions agree with TRBD1. In germline, CDR1 is SGHRS, CDR2 YFSETQ. Germline trimming cut 0 bases from V and 8 bases from J; bases unmatched to any gene: 9. The CDR3 totals 17 residues. CDR3 DNA sequence: TGCGCCAGCAGCTTGGCCCTAGGACAGGGGCTCTATTCACCCCTCCACTTT. Protein: CASSLALGQGLYSPLHF.

This chain joins TRBV7-8 and TRBJ2-1; TRBD1 matches 7 bases. The length of the CDR3 is 16 residues. Per the germline V gene, CDR1 is SGHVS and CDR2 is FQNEAQ. Trimming cost V 5 bases and J 1 base; bases outside gene matches: 8. CDR3 coding DNA: TGTGCCAGCAGCCCCCTCGGGACAGCATCCTACAATGAGCAGTTCTTC. As protein: CASSPLGTASYNEQFF.